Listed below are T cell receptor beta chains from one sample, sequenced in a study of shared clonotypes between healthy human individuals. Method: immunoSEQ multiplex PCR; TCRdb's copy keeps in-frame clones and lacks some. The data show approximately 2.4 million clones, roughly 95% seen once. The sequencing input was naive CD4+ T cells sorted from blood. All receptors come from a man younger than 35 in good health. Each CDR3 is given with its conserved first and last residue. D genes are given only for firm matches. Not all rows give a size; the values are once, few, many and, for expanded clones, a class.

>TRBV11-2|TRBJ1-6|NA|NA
CASSSTGSPLHF
TGTGCCAGCAGCTCAACCGGTTCACCCCTCCACTTT
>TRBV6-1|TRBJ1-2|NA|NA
CASSETGLGYGYTF
TGTGCCAGCAGCGAAACAGGGTTAGGCTATGGCTACACCTTC
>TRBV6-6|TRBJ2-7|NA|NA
CASRITGSPNYEQYF
TGTGCCAGCAGAATTACAGGGTCCCCGAACTACGAGCAGTACTTC
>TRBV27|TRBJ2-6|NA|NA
CASSPLSSGANVLTF
TGTGCCAGCAGTCCGTTGAGCTCTGGGGCCAACGTCCTGACTTTC
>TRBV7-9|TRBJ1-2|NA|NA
CASSFGTGGSNYGYTF
TGTGCCAGCAGCTTTGGGACGGGCGGCTCAAACTATGGCTACACCTTC
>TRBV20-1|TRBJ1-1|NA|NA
CSAPSGAEAFF
TGCAGTGCTCCATCAGGGGCGGAAGCTTTCTTT
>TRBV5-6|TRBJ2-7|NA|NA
CASSLAAYEQYF
TGTGCCAGCAGCTTGGCCGCCTACGAGCAGTACTTC
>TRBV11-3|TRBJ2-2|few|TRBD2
CASSLLAGRYTGELFF
TGTGCCAGCAGTCTCCTAGCCGGGAGGTACACCGGGGAGCTGTTTTTT
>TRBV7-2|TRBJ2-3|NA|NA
CASSLVRAPSDTQYF
TGTGCCAGCAGCTTAGTCCGGGCCCCGTCGGATACGCAGTATTTT
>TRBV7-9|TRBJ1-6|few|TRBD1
CASSLTGINSPLHF
TGTGCCAGCAGCTTGACAGGGATCAATTCACCCCTCCACTTT
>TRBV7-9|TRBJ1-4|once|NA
CASSSIGANEKLFF
TGTGCCAGCAGCTCCATAGGAGCTAATGAAAAACTGTTTTTT
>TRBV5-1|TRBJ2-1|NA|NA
CASSLLGALYNEQFF
TGCGCCAGCAGCTTGCTAGGGGCCCTTTACAATGAGCAGTTCTTC
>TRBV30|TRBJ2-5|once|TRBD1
CAWSTGVGETQYF
TGTGCCTGGAGTACAGGGGTAGGGGAGACCCAGTACTTC
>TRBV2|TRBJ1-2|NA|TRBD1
CASSDETGVAGGYTF
TGTGCCAGCAGTGACGAGACAGGGGTTGCGGGTGGCTACACCTTC
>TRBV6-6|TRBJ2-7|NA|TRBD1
CASSSSQTGTGYEQYF
TGTGCCAGCAGTTCTTCCCAAACCGGGACAGGGTACGAGCAGTACTTC
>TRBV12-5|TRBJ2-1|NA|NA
CASVTPSSYNEQFF
TGTGCTAGTGTCACTCCTAGCTCCTACAATGAGCAGTTCTTC
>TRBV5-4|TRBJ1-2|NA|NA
CASSSRDTYGYTF
TGTGCCAGCAGCTCCCGGGACACCTATGGCTACACCTTC
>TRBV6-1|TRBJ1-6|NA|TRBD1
CASSEGQASTPLHF
TGTGCCAGCAGTGAGGGACAGGCATCGACACCCCTCCACTTT
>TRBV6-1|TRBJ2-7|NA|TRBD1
CASSGRTGNSYEQYF
TGTGCCAGCAGTGGTAGGACAGGGAATTCCTACGAGCAGTACTTC
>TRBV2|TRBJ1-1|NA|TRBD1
CASNRRQGSQAFF
TGTGCCAGCAATCGTCGACAGGGGAGTCAAGCTTTCTTT
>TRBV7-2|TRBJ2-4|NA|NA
CASSLALAAPRNIQYF
TGTGCCAGCAGCTTAGCCCTGGCGGCCCCCCGGAACATTCAGTACTTC
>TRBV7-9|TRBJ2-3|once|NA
CASSRLNTDTQYF
TGTGCCAGCAGCCGCCTAAATACAGATACGCAGTATTTT
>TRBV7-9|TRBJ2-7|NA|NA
CASSLGGSNPYEQYF
TGTGCCAGCAGCTTAGGTGGCAGTAACCCCTACGAGCAGTACTTC
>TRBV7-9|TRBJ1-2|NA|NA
CASSPNRDTYGYTF
TGTGCCAGCAGCCCGAACCGGGACACCTATGGCTACACCTTC
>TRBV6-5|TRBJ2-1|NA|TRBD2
CASSYSRLAGGNEQFF
TGTGCCAGCAGTTACTCGAGACTAGCGGGGGGGAATGAGCAGTTCTTC
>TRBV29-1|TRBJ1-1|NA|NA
CSGLQGRTEAFF
TGCAGCGGGTTACAGGGACGGACTGAAGCTTTCTTT
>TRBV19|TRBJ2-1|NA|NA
CASSILNEQFF
TGTGCCAGTAGTATACTTAATGAGCAGTTCTTC
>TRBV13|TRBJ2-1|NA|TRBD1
CASSLGGGSYNEQFF
TGTGCCAGCAGCTTAGGAGGGGGCTCGTACAATGAGCAGTTCTTC
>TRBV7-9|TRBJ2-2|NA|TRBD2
CASSLARGRLPGELFF
TGTGCCAGCAGCTTAGCGCGCGGGAGGTTGCCCGGGGAGCTGTTTTTT
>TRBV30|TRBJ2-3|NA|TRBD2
CAWSVGSGGGTDTQYF
TGTGCCTGGAGTGTTGGCAGCGGGGGAGGTACAGATACGCAGTATTTT
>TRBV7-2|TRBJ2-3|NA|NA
CASSLILASTDTQYF
TGTGCCAGCAGCTTAATACTAGCTAGCACAGATACGCAGTATTTT
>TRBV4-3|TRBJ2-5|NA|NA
CASSQVFRGSQETQYF
TGCGCCAGCAGCCAAGTTTTCCGTGGGAGCCAAGAGACCCAGTACTTC
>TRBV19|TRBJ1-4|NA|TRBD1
CASSIVKDRGLGKLFF
TGTGCCAGTAGTATAGTCAAGGACAGGGGACTTGGAAAACTGTTTTTT
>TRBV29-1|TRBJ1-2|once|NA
CSVVASPYGYTF
TGCAGCGTTGTTGCGAGCCCCTATGGCTACACCTTC
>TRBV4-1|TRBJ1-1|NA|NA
CASSQGYSLNTEAFF
TGCGCCAGCAGCCAAGGGTACAGCTTGAACACTGAAGCTTTCTTT
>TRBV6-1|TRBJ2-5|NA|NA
CASMLRRLEVETQYF
TGTGCCAGTATGTTACGCCGTCTGGAGGTAGAGACCCAGTACTTC
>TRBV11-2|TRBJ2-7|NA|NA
CASSLGQGGYEQYF
TGTGCCAGCAGCTTAGGCCAGGGTGGCTACGAGCAGTACTTC
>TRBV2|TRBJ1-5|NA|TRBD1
CASSGSTGKGLEPQHF
TGTGCCAGCAGTGGGTCGACAGGGAAGGGACTAGAGCCCCAGCATTTT
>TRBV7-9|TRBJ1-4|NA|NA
CASSTNEKLFF
TGTGCCAGCAGCACCAATGAAAAACTGTTTTTT
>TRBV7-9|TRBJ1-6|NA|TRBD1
CASSKGQLSSYNSPLHF
TGTGCCAGCAGCAAGGGACAGTTGAGCTCCTATAATTCACCCCTCCACTTT
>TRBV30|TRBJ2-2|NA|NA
CAWSESSSGELFF
TGTGCCTGGAGTGAGAGTAGCTCCGGGGAGCTGTTTTTT
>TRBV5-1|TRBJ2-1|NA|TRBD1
CASSSDRPHAYNEQFF
TGCGCCAGCAGCTCGGACAGGCCTCATGCCTACAATGAGCAGTTCTTC
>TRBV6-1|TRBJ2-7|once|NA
CASSEPGLSYEQYF
TGTGCCAGCAGTGAGCCAGGGTTATCCTACGAGCAGTACTTC
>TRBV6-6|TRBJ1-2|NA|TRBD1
CASSTTDRGYGYTF
TGTGCCAGCAGTACGACCGACAGGGGCTATGGCTACACCTTC
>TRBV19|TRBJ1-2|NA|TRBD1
CASTTMTGSYYGYTF
TGTGCCAGTACCACGATGACAGGGTCTTACTATGGCTACACCTTC
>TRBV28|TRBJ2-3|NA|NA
CASSDRTDTQYF
TGTGCCAGCAGCGACCGCACAGATACGCAGTATTTT
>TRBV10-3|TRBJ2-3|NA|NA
CAISDQTAGASTDTQYF
TGTGCCATCAGTGATCAAACGGCAGGGGCGAGCACAGATACGCAGTATTTT
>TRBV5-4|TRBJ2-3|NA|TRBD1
CASSLGPPGQGVTDTQYF
TGTGCCAGCAGCTTGGGACCTCCGGGACAGGGGGTTACAGATACGCAGTATTTT
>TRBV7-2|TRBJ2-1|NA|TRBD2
CASTLLAGVEFF
TGTGCCAGCACGCTACTAGCGGGAGTTGAGTTCTTC
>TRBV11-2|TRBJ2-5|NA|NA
CASSLQTEGTQYF
TGTGCCAGCAGCCTCCAGACCGAGGGGACCCAGTACTTC
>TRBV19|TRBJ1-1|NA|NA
CASSIDLPTQGKNTEAFF
TGTGCCAGTAGTATAGATCTCCCTACGCAGGGTAAGAACACTGAAGCTTTCTTT